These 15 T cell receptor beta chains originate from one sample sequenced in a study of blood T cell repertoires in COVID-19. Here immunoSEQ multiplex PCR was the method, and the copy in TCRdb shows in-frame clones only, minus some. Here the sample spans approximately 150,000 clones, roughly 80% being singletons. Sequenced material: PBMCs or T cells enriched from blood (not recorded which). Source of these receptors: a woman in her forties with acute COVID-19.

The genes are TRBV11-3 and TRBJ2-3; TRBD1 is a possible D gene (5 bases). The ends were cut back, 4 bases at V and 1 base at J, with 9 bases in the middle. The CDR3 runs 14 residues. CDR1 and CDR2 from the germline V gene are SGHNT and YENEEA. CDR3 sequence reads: CASSSTRGTDTQYF. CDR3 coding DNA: TGTGCCAGCAGCTCTACCAGGGGCACAGATACGCAGTATTTT.

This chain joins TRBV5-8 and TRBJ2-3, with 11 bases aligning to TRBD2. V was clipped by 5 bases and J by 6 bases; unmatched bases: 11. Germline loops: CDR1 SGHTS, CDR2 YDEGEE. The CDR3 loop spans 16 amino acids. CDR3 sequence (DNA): TGTGCCAGCAGAGCCCGACTAGCGGGAAGTGGGGATACGCAGTATTTT. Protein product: CASRARLAGSGDTQYF. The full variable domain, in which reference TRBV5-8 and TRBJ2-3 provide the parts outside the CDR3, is EAGVTQSPTHLIKTRGQQATLRCSPISGHTSVYWYQQALGLGLQFLLWYDEGEERNRGNFPPRFSGRQFPNYSSELNVNALELEDSALYLCASRARLAGSGDTQYFGPGTRLTVL.

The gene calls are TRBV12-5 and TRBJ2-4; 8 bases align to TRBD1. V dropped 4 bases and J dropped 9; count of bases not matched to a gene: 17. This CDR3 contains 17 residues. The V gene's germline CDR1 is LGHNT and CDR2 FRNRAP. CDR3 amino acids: CASGSTLTGVGFGIQYF. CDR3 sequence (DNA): TGTGCTAGTGGTTCCACCCTGACAGGGGTAGGATTTGGCATTCAGTACTTC.

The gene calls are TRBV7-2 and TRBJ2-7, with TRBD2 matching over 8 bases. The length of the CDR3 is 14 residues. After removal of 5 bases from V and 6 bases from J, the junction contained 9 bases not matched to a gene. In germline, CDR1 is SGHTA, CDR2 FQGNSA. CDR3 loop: CASSISGTSGEQYF. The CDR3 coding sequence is TGTGCCAGCAGCATATCAGGGACTAGTGGCGAGCAGTACTTC.

The CDR3 DNA sequence: TGTGCCAGCAGCCCCAATCGGCAGGCGGGGGACAATGAGCAGTTCTTC. Its protein product is CASSPNRQAGDNEQFF. The rearrangement joins TRBV7-3 to TRBJ2-1, with 7 bases aligning to TRBD2. The CDR3 has 16 residues. V was clipped by 5 bases and J by 5 bases; unmatched bases: 12. CDR1 is SGHTA and CDR2 is FQGTGA in the germline V gene.

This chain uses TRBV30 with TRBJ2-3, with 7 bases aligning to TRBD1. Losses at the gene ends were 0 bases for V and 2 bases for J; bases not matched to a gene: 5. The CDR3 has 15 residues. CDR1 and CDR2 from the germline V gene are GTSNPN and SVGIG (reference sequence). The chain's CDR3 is CAWSVRGLITDTQYF. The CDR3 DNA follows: TGTGCCTGGAGTGTAAGGGGGCTTATCACAGATACGCAGTATTTT.

The CDR3 DNA reads as TGCAGCGTTACCGCCGACAGGGCGGACACTGAAGCTTTCTTT. Translation gives CSVTADRADTEAFF. The rearrangement joins TRBV29-1 to TRBJ1-1; 7 nucleotides align to TRBD1. Losses at the gene ends were 5 bases for V and 3 bases for J; bases not matched to a gene: 9. The CDR3 runs to 14 residues. Per the germline V gene, CDR1 is SQVTM and CDR2 is ANQGSEA.

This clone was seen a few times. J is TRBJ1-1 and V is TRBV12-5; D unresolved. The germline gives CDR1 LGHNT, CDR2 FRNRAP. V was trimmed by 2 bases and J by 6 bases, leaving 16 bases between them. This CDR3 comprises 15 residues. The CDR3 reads CASGLPGGGRSEAFF. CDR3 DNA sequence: TGTGCTAGTGGTTTGCCTGGAGGCGGGAGGTCTGAAGCTTTCTTT.

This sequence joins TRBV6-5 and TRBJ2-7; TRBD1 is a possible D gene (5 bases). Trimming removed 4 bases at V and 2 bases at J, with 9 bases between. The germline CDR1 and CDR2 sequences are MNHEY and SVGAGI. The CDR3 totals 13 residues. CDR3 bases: TGTGCCAGCAGTTTCCCAGGGCCCTACGAGCAGTACTTC. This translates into CASSFPGPYEQYF.

This chain's CDR3 is CATSEGRDRGYTF. In nucleotides, the CDR3 is TGTGCCACCAGTGAGGGTAGGGACAGGGGCTACACCTTC. V and J are TRBV24-1 and TRBJ1-2, with 8 bases aligning to TRBD1. Per the germline V gene, CDR1 is KGHDR and CDR2 is SFDVKD. This CDR3 has 13 amino acids. The V gene end was trimmed by 4 bases and the J gene end by 8 bases; junction bases not matched to a gene: 5.

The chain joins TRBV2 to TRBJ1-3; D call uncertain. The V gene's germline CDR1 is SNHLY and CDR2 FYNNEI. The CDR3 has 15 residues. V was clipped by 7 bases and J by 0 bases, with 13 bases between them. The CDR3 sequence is CASKETGNSGNTIYF. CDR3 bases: TGTGCCAGCAAGGAGACTGGAAACTCTGGAAACACCATATATTTT.

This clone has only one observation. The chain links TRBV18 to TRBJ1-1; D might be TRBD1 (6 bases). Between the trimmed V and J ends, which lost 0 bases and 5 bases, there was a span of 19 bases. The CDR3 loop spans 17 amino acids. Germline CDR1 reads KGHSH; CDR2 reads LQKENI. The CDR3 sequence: CASSPPNRALTSTEAFF. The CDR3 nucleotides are TGTGCCAGCTCACCACCTAACAGGGCCCTAACCTCAACTGAAGCTTTCTTT.

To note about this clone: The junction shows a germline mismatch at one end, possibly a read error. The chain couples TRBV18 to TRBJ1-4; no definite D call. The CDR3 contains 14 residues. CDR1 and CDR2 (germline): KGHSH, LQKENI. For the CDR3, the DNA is TGTGCCAGCTCACCACCGGATCTTCGGGGTCAACTGCTTTTT. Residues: CASSPPDLRGQLLF.

The CDR3 loop is CASSLGSGRASSYNEQFF. CDR3 sequence (DNA): TGTGCCAGCAGCTTAGGGAGCGGGAGGGCCAGCTCCTACAATGAGCAGTTCTTC. The chain has TRBV11-2 and TRBJ2-1, with TRBD2 matching 10 bases. Germline values: CDR1 SGHAT, CDR2 FQNNGV. CDR3 size: 18 residues. V was pared by 1 base and J by 0 bases, with 6 bases of the junction left unmatched.

For the CDR3, the DNA is TGTGCCAGCAGCTTGGGACTGGGAAACACCATATATTTT. It is translated as CASSLGLGNTIYF. The genes are TRBV5-5 and TRBJ1-3; unclear D gene. Germline assignment: CDR1 SGHKS and CDR2 YYEKEE (reference sequence). The CDR3 consists of 13 residues. V dropped 0 bases and J dropped 4 bases, with 5 bases sitting between them.